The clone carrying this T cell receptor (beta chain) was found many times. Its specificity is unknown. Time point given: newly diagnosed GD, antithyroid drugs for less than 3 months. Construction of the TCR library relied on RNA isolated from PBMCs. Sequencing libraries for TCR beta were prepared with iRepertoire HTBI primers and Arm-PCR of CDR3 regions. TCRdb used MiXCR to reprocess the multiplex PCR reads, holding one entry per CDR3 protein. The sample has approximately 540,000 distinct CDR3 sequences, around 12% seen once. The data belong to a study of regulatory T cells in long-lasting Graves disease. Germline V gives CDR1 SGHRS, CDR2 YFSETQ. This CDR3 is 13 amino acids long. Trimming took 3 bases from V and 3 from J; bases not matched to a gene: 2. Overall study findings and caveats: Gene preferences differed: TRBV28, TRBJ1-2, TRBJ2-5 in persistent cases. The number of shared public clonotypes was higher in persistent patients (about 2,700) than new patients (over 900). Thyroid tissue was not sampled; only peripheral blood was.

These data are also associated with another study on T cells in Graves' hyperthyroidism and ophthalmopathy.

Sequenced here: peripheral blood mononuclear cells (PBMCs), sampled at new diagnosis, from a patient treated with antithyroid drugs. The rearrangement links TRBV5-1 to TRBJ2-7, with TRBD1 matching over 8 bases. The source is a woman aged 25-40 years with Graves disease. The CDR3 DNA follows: TGCGCCAGCAGCTGGGGACAGGTCTACGAGCAGTACTTC. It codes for CASSWGQVYEQYF.